The 20 T cell receptor beta chains in this list originate from one sample, sequenced in a study of CD8 T cells in Susac syndrome. An amount of RNA that ranged from about 0.45 to 1 ug was reverse transcribed with random hexamers. Each CDR3 protein gets one entry after TCRdb re-called the immunoSEQ multiplex PCR reads with MiXCR. The sample has 180,000 or so distinct CDR3 sequences; around 94% are singletons. Sequencing used CD4+ T cells from PBMCs. The receptor source for this set is a human donor in good health.

The rearrangement links TRBV5-8 to TRBJ2-5; tentative D call: TRBD2 (6 bases). Trimming shortened V by 0 bases and J by 2 bases, and 14 bases separated the two germline ends. The CDR3 covers 16 residues. Germline CDR1 is SGHTS and CDR2 is YDEGEE. DNA of the CDR3: TGTGCCAGCAGCTTGGAGCGGACGGGAGAACAAGAGACCCAGTACTTC. It translates to CASSLERTGEQETQYF.

This rearrangement joins TRBV4-2 to TRBJ1-2; 7 bases are shared with TRBD1. The CDR3 has 15 residues. Germline trimming cut 3 bases from V and 0 bases from J; bases unmatched to any gene: 4. Per germline, CDR1 LGHNA and CDR2 YNFKEQ. The chain's CDR3 is CASSHRDRANYGYTF. Here the CDR3 DNA reads TGTGCCAGCAGCCACCGGGACAGAGCTAACTATGGCTACACCTTC.

The chain's CDR3 is CSARFGGETQYF. CDR3 DNA sequence: TGCAGTGCTAGATTCGGTGGGGAGACCCAGTACTTC. The chain is built from TRBV20-1 and TRBJ2-5; no firm D call. The CDR3 is 12 amino acids. Between the trimmed V and J ends, which lost 2 bases and 5 bases, there was a span of 9 bases. Germline CDR1 is DFQATT and CDR2 is SNEGSKA (reference sequence).

The rearrangement joins TRBV15 to TRBJ2-7; D possibly corresponds to TRBD1 (5 bases). V lost 1 base and J lost 5, with 21 bases in between. Germline values: CDR1 LNHNV, CDR2 YYDKDF (reference sequence). CDR3 length: 17 residues. In DNA form, the CDR3 reads TGTGCCACCAGCAGAGCCGGAACAGCCGCGCTAGGGGACGAGCAGTACTTC. It specifies CATSRAGTAALGDEQYF.

A single count supports this clonotype. The chain uses TRBV20-1 and TRBJ2-7, with D perhaps TRBD2 (5 bases). Between the trimmed V and J ends, which lost 3 bases and 5 bases, there was a span of 14 bases. Germline V gene data show CDR1 as DFQATT and CDR2 as SNEGSKA (reference sequence). The CDR3 consists of 13 residues. In DNA, the CDR3 is TGCAGTGCTAGGTCCCCGGGGAGCCACGAGCAGTACTTC. This sequence encodes CSARSPGSHEQYF.

The genes are TRBV5-4 and TRBJ2-5; no clear D. The CDR3 loop spans 15 amino acids. Trimming left V 0 bases short and J 3 bases short, with 12 bases between. Germline V gene lookup returns CDR1 SGHNT and CDR2 YYREEE (reference sequence). CDR3 amino acids: CASSLGQAGKETQYF. The CDR3 DNA sequence: TGTGCCAGCAGCTTGGGGCAGGCCGGAAAAGAGACCCAGTACTTC.

The V gene is TRBV7-9, the J gene TRBJ2-7, with D perhaps matching TRBD1 (6 bases). Germline V gene data show CDR1 as SEHNR and CDR2 as FQNEAQ (reference sequence). The CDR3 spans 15 residues. V was trimmed by 5 bases and J by 3 bases, leaving 17 bases between them. CDR3 bases: TGTGCCAGCAGCATAAATGGACAGTTAAACTACGAGCAGTACTTC. This codes for CASSINGQLNYEQYF.

The chain combines TRBV12-3 or TRBV12-4 with TRBJ1-5; D not certain. The CDR3 has 14 residues. The ends were cut back, 1 base at V and 12 bases at J, with 16 bases in the middle. CDR3 sequence reads: CASSLGSEGRYQHF. In nucleotides, the CDR3 is TGTGCCAGCAGTTTAGGGTCGGAGGGCCGGTACCAGCATTTT.

This sequence joins TRBV30 and TRBJ1-2, with a weak D call TRBD1 (5 bases). From germline, CDR1 is GTSNPN and CDR2 SVGIG (reference sequence). The CDR3 has 14 amino acids. V was clipped by 2 bases and J by 4 bases, with 14 bases between them. DNA for the CDR3: TGTGCCTGGAGTACGCCGGGGCAGCTCTATGGCTACACCTTC. Translation gives CAWSTPGQLYGYTF.

V gene TRBV20-1 combines with J gene TRBJ2-7, with TRBD1 matching 8 bases. The CDR3 has 14 amino acids. Trimming removed 3 bases from V and 0 bases from J; junction bases left unmatched: 4. Germline assignment: CDR1 DFQATT and CDR2 SNEGSKA (reference sequence). The CDR3 nucleotides are TGCAGTGCTAGCGCAGGGGGCTTCTCCTACGAGCAGTACTTC. This sequence encodes CSASAGGFSYEQYF.

The V and J genes are TRBV3-1 and TRBJ2-3; the D is unclear. V lost 1 base and J 9 bases, leaving 8 bases between the germline ends. This CDR3 comprises 12 residues. From germline, CDR1 is LGHDT and CDR2 YNNKEL (reference sequence). The CDR3 is CASSQGAKTQYF. The DNA of the CDR3 is TGTGCCAGCAGCCAAGGGGCTAAAACGCAGTATTTT.

This rearrangement joins TRBV12-3 or TRBV12-4 to TRBJ1-5; no clear D. The length of the CDR3 is 16 residues. Trimming shortened V by 5 bases and J by 0 bases, and 14 bases separated the two germline ends. CDR3: CASSEDDGYSNQPQHF. The CDR3 DNA reads as TGTGCCAGCAGTGAAGACGACGGCTATAGCAATCAGCCCCAGCATTTT.

The chain recombines TRBV7-9 with TRBJ1-5, with a tentative D call TRBD1 (5 bases). V lost 5 bases and J 2 bases, leaving 7 bases between the germline ends. Germline values: CDR1 SEHNR, CDR2 FQNEAQ (reference sequence). This CDR3 is 13 amino acids long. CDR3 in amino acids: CASSGDGNQPQHF. CDR3 DNA: TGTGCCAGCAGCGGGGACGGCAATCAGCCCCAGCATTTT.

Only one count was recorded for this clonotype. The V call is TRBV20-1, the J call TRBJ2-7, with 9 bases identical to TRBD1. The germline V gene has CDR1 DFQATT and CDR2 SNEGSKA (reference sequence). With 6 bases clipped from V and 3 bases from J, the junction kept 6 bases outside the gene matches. The CDR3 runs to 13 residues. Written as DNA, the CDR3 is TGCAGTGCCTTACCGACAGGGGGCTACGAGCAGTACTTC. It translates to CSALPTGGYEQYF.

This clonotype has just one count. This chain links TRBV6-2 or TRBV6-3 with TRBJ2-2; D is perhaps TRBD2 (6 bases). The V end lost 0 bases, the J end lost 6 bases, and 8 bases lay between the germline ends. Germline V CDR1 and CDR2: MNHEY, SVGEGT. The CDR3 runs 14 residues. The CDR3 DNA is TGTGCCAGCAGTTACTCGAGCGGGCCCGGGGAGCTGTTTTTT. Amino acid sequence: CASSYSSGPGELFF.

This chain uses TRBV20-1 with TRBJ1-4; TRBD1 agrees at 8 bases. Losses at the gene ends were 3 bases for V and 2 bases for J; bases not matched to a gene: 8. Germline lookup yields CDR1 DFQATT and CDR2 SNEGSKA (reference sequence). This CDR3 contains 16 residues. The CDR3 DNA sequence: TGCAGTGCTAGGACGGGACAGGTCTTCACTAATGAAAAACTGTTTTTT. This sequence encodes CSARTGQVFTNEKLFF.

V is TRBV4-2 and J is TRBJ1-2; D call uncertain. With 0 bases removed from V and 6 bases from J, the gap between germline ends came to 8 bases. Germline V gene data show CDR1 as LGHNA and CDR2 as YNFKEQ. The CDR3 consists of 13 residues. CDR3 in amino acids: CASSQDRQDGYTF. In nucleotides, the CDR3 is TGTGCCAGCAGCCAAGATCGGCAGGATGGCTACACCTTC.

This clonotype was counted a single time. The chain combines TRBV12-3 or TRBV12-4 with TRBJ1-2; D ambiguous. CDR3 length equals 14 residues. The ends were cut back, 5 bases at V and 3 bases at J, with 13 bases in the middle. The CDR3 DNA follows: TGTGCCAGCAGTAGTTACCCCTCGGACTATGGCTACACCTTC. It specifies CASSSYPSDYGYTF.

The chain couples TRBV13 to TRBJ1-3; the match to TRBD1 covers 8 bases. After removal of 5 bases from V and 2 bases from J, the junction contained 8 bases not matched to a gene. The CDR3 spans 16 residues. Germline loops: CDR1 PRHDT, CDR2 FYEKMQ (reference sequence). The CDR3 region is CASSGGQGGAGNTIYF. CDR3 in DNA: TGTGCCAGCAGCGGAGGACAGGGAGGTGCTGGAAACACCATATATTTT. The entire variable domain, with the rest obtained from reference TRBV13 and TRBJ1-3, is as follows: AAGVIQSPRHLIKEKRETATLKCYPIPRHDTVYWYQQGPGQDPQFLISFYEKMQSDKGSIPDRFSAQQFSDYHSELNMSSLELGDSALYFCASSGGQGGAGNTIYFGEGSWLTVV.

The chain uses TRBV29-1 and TRBJ2-1, with 7 nucleotides matching TRBD1. Germline V gives CDR1 SQVTM, CDR2 ANQGSEA. J was trimmed by 6 bases and V by 6 bases; bases with no gene match: 2. CDR3 length: 11 residues. For the CDR3, the DNA is TGCAGCGTGGGACAGCGCAATGAGCAGTTCTTC. Its protein is CSVGQRNEQFF.